The clone carrying this T cell receptor beta chain was picked up one time. These data come from a study of blood T cell repertoires in COVID-19. Study in general: The United States, Italy and Spain provided the acute and convalescent COVID-19 samples. The analysed material was cDNA or gDNA that came from T cells, B-cell-depleted T cells, or PBMCs.

The CDR3 totals 12 residues. The germline V and J ends were trimmed by 5 bases and 13 bases, with 17 bases remaining between them. Germline loops: CDR1 LGHNT, CDR2 FRNRAP. Sequenced by immunoSEQ multiplex PCR; TCRdb stores in-frame clones only, minus some. The table has around 100,000 clones, more than 70% seen once; the top ten hold approximately 3.5%. The origin of this receptor is a woman aged 60-75 years with acute or convalescent COVID-19. Sequencing was performed on peripheral blood. This chain connects TRBV12-5 to TRBJ2-5, with D perhaps matching TRBD2 (6 bases). The CDR3 reads CASGPSRGTSYF. The CDR3 bases are TGTGCTAGTGGTCCCTCCCGGGGGACTTCGTACTTC.